At least ten counts were recorded for the clone carrying this T cell receptor (beta chain). Its antigen is not known. Germline lookup yields CDR1 DFQATT and CDR2 SNEGSKA (reference sequence). This CDR3 region has 14 residues. V lost 0 bases and J 4 bases, leaving 12 bases between the germline ends. Graves' hyperthyroidism showing no ophthalmopathy progression within 18 months was considered stable. The sample belongs to a study of T cells in Graves' hyperthyroidism and ophthalmopathy. Amplified regions were TCR beta CDR3 sequences from RNA transcripts. First-round RT-PCR of the TCR CDR3 relied on the HTBI primer set. From the multiplex PCR reads, TCRdb called clonotypes with MiXCR, one entry per CDR3 protein. The sample consists of around 400,000 distinct CDR3 sequences, under 15% of them appearing once. Study-wide results and limits: Clonotypes that were expanded in thyroid above 0.001 mostly appeared in blood too.

The origin of this receptor is a woman under 30 with Graves' hyperthyroidism. The chain employs TRBV20-1 and TRBJ2-5; possible D gene TRBD2, 7 bases. Specimen: blood. CDR3 nucleotides: TGCAGTGCTAGAGATCCGAGGGGGGGAGAGACCCAGTACTTC. Protein product: CSARDPRGGETQYF.